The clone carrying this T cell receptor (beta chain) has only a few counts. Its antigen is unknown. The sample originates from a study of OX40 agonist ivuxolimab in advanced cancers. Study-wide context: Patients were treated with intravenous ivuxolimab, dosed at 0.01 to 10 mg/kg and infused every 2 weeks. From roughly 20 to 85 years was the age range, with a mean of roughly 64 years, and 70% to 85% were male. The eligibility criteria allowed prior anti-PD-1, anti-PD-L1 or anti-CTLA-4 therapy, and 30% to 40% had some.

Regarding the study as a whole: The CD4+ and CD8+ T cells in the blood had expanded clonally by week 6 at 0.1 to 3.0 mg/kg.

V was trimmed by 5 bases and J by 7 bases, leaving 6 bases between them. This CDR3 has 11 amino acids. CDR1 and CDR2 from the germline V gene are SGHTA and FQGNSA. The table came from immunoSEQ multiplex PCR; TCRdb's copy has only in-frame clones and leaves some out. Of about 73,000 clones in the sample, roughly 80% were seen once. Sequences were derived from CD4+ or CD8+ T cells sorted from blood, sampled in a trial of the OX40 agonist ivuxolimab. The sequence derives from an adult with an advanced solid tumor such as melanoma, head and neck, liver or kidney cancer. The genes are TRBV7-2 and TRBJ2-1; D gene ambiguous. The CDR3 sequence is CASSPVNEQFF. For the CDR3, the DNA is TGTGCCAGCAGCCCGGTTAATGAGCAGTTCTTC.